This TCR beta chain was captured by sequencing in a study of cytomegalovirus exposure and HLA in healthy donors. Across the whole study: Tens of millions of unique TCRs from HLA-typed donors made up an early data release.

All donors participated as healthy donors of bone marrow. The CDR3 runs 13 residues. Trimming left V 0 bases short and J 3 bases short, with 7 bases between. Looked up from germline, CDR1 is SGHNT and CDR2 is YYREEE (reference sequence). In the case of this clone: What it binds is unknown.

Broader study findings: Reportedly, a later analysis found an Asian-associated ancestry cluster had fewer N-insertions than the roughly 670-donor mean.

The study ran its PCR with 60 Vbeta and 13 Jbeta primers. Assay: immunoSEQ multiplex PCR; the TCRdb copy retains only in-frame clones and omits some. In the table there are approximately 150,000 clones, around 69% of which are singletons. The J gene is TRBJ2-7, the V gene TRBV5-4; D may be TRBD1 (5 bases). The sequence came from a man between 60 and 75 years old in good health and CMV-seronegative. Sequenced: PBMCs. The DNA for the CDR3 is TGTGCCAGCAGCTTGGTAGACAGCTACGAGCAGTACTTC. Translating gives CASSLVDSYEQYF.